This is a list of T cell receptor beta chains from one sample in a study of shared clonotypes between healthy human individuals. The assay was immunoSEQ multiplex PCR, and TCRdb's table has in-frame clones only and misses some. The data show about 1.5 million clones, 95% to 99% seen once. Sequencing was carried out using naive CD4+ T cells sorted from blood. The receptor set was obtained from a man aged 25-45 years in good health. The CDR3 runs from the conserved cysteine through the conserved F or W. The D gene is left open where the match is weak. The size field is filled for only some rows; it gives once, few, many or a size class.

>TRBD2|TRBV4-2|NA|TRBJ2-7
CASSQVTPPSGIAYEQYF
TGTGCCAGCAGCCAAGTAACTCCTCCTAGCGGGATCGCCTACGAGCAGTACTTC
>TRBD1|TRBV11-2|NA|TRBJ2-3
CASSRATGVADTQYF
TGTGCCAGCAGCCGAGCGACAGGGGTGGCAGATACGCAGTATTTT
>TRBD1|TRBV4-2|NA|TRBJ1-5
CASSLGTGGINNQPQHF
TGTGCCAGCAGCCTAGGGACAGGTGGTATAAACAATCAGCCCCAGCATTTT
>TRBD2|TRBV5-1|NA|TRBJ2-7
CASSWGLAGERLSSYEQYF
TGCGCCAGCAGCTGGGGACTAGCGGGAGAGAGGTTGAGCTCCTACGAGCAGTACTTC
>NA|TRBV29-1|NA|TRBJ1-4
CSVLGRINEKLFF
TGCAGCGTCTTGGGGAGGATAAATGAAAAACTGTTTTTT
>TRBD2|TRBV7-2|NA|TRBJ2-2
CASSLRLAGFGELFF
TGTGCCAGCAGCTTAAGACTAGCGGGATTTGGGGAGCTGTTTTTT
>NA|TRBV5-4|NA|TRBJ2-3
CASSLGATDTQYF
TGTGCCAGCAGCTTAGGGGCGACAGATACGCAGTATTTT
>NA|TRBV5-8|NA|TRBJ2-2
CASSLVGGSNTGELFF
TGTGCCAGCAGCTTGGTGGGCGGTTCGAACACCGGGGAGCTGTTTTTT
>NA|TRBV7-9|NA|TRBJ2-1
CASSINEQFF
TGTGCCAGCAGCATAAATGAGCAGTTCTTC
>TRBD1|TRBV11-3|NA|TRBJ2-2
CASSPGGGATGELFF
TGTGCCAGCAGCCCAGGGGGCGGAGCCACCGGGGAGCTGTTTTTT
>NA|TRBV5-4|NA|TRBJ2-7
CASSRRPSEGEQYF
TGTGCCAGCAGCCGTCGGCCCAGTGAGGGCGAGCAGTACTTC
>TRBD1|TRBV27|NA|TRBJ1-4
CASSGLRDRGLFF
TGTGCCAGCAGTGGTCTCCGGGACAGAGGGCTGTTTTTT
>TRBD1|TRBV2|NA|TRBJ1-1
CASYPGGPEAFF
TGTGCCTCTTATCCAGGGGGACCTGAAGCTTTCTTT
>TRBD2|TRBV11-2|NA|TRBJ2-1
CASSRSGSLFF
TGTGCCAGCAGCCGTAGCGGGAGTCTGTTCTTC
>NA|TRBV7-9|NA|TRBJ2-7
CASSLVQGGNEQYF
TGTGCCAGCAGCTTAGTTCAGGGGGGGAACGAGCAGTACTTC
>NA|TRBV5-4|NA|TRBJ1-4
CASRLGQQGEKLFF
TGTGCCAGCAGATTAGGGCAGCAAGGTGAAAAACTGTTTTTT
>NA|TRBV19|NA|TRBJ2-5
CASTKGNAFQETQYF
TGTGCCAGTACCAAGGGAAATGCGTTCCAAGAGACCCAGTACTTC
>NA|TRBV7-9|once|TRBJ2-5
CASSFSQGGTRLETQYF
TGTGCCAGCAGCTTCTCCCAGGGGGGGACGAGGCTGGAGACCCAGTACTTC
>NA|TRBV14|NA|TRBJ2-7
CASSPVRSAEQYF
TGTGCCAGCAGCCCAGTGCGGTCTGCCGAGCAGTACTTC
>NA|TRBV2|once|TRBJ1-2
CASSEVSVIDSYGYTF
TGTGCCAGCAGTGAAGTGTCAGTTATTGACTCCTATGGCTACACCTTC
>NA|TRBV6-5|once|TRBJ2-1
CASSYSFPSSYNEQFF
TGTGCCAGCAGTTACTCGTTTCCTAGCTCCTACAATGAGCAGTTCTTC
>TRBD1|TRBV6-5|NA|TRBJ1-1
CASSYGTRQGSTEAFF
TGTGCCAGCAGTTATGGTACCCGACAGGGAAGCACTGAAGCTTTCTTT